The clone carrying this T cell receptor beta chain came up many times. What it binds is unknown. The germline CDR1 and CDR2 sequences are SNHLY and FYNNEI. Between the trimmed V and J ends, which lost 6 bases and 3 bases, there was a span of 3 bases. This CDR3 has 10 amino acids. Isolated RNA was reverse transcribed in full, so expressed TCRB transcripts were sequenced. Profiled with immunoSEQ multiplex PCR; TCRdb holds only in-frame clones, not every one. The top ten clones hold about 0.93% of a sample with 250,000 to 300,000 clones, roughly 8% of them seen once. The data are from a study of beta chain features in type 1 diabetes. Study-wide findings and caveats: A closer apparent resemblance between naive, central memory and Treg TCRB repertoires was seen in patients than in healthy donors. Insertions were fewer and deletions more numerous at VDJ junctions in type 1 diabetes patients.

The chain has TRBV2 and TRBJ2-7; D not certain. This TCR derives from a woman younger than 30 in good health. What was sequenced was central memory CD4+ T cells from blood. This CDR3 reads CASRRYEQYF. CDR3 coding DNA: TGTGCCAGCAGGCGCTACGAGCAGTACTTC.